This record covers a single TCR beta chain. Its antigen is unknown. Base qualities are not at hand, and no much larger clone is one base apart. V has 3 bases trimmed and J has 1 base trimmed; junction bases matching no gene number 10. CDR3 length: 19 amino acids, cysteine to phenylalanine. Only the CDR3 part of the read is kept: 57 bases, read in frame from the first base. The CDR1 and CDR2 encoded by the germline V gene are MDHEN and SYDVKM. This entry comes from a study of technical replicates of blood from a handful of donors (dated by TCRdb to about 2017). Receptor amplification or capture employed the immunoSEQ multiplex PCR assay. Here the immuneACCESS table is served through TCRdb, limited to in-frame sequences with V and J called. Missing clones are a known gap in these copies; in checked studies unresolved V genes cover under half, and the rest lacks a known reason. Here the sample has 75,000 to 100,000 clones; about 94% occur a single time. The ten largest clonotypes hold 0.33% of the sample.

Recombination linked TRBV28 to TRBJ2-1; 12 central bases correspond to TRBD2. Sequenced input: T cells isolated from PBMCs. This receptor was identified in a human donor in good health. The CDR3 reads as follows: CASSFPGLAGGPSYNEQFF. The DNA sequence is as follows: TGTGCCAGCAGTTTCCCCGGCCTAGCGGGAGGGCCATCCTACAATGAGCAGTTCTTC.